The present T cell receptor (beta chain) was sequenced within a study of blood T cell repertoires in COVID-19. At the level of the study: PBMCs, B-cell-depleted T cells, or T cells provided the cDNA or gDNA that made up the material.

Authors' processing steps: How many nucleated cells were present was estimated from reference gene primer amplification. Assay used: immunoSEQ multiplex PCR; TCRdb lists only in-frame clones, some missing. From that table come the V and J calls and clone size; the DNA was used to work out D and trimming. The repertoire holds some 220,000 clones, with about 80% as singletons. Germline assignment: CDR1 SGHAT and CDR2 FQNNGV. The CDR3 totals 15 residues. The V gene lost 6 bases and the J gene lost 6 bases, with 18 bases spanning the gap. The sequenced sample consisted of peripheral blood. This TCR was sampled from a woman between 25 and 40 years old who had recovered from COVID-19. The rearrangement joins TRBV11-2 to TRBJ2-1; possibly TRBD2 for D (5 bases). The CDR3 spells CASRHTRISPNEQFF. The CDR3 DNA is TGTGCCAGCAGACACACTAGGATAAGTCCCAATGAGCAGTTCTTC.